The subject of this entry is one T cell receptor (beta chain). Its antigen is unknown. One base away there is no much larger clone; base qualities are not given. Library preparation was by the immunoSEQ multiplex PCR assay. The multiplex PCR relied on a mix of 60 forward primers for TCR Vbeta segments and 13 reverse primers for TCR Jbeta segments. A multiplex PCR assay on genomic DNA amplified the CDR3 region of rearranged TCR beta genes. The Illumina HiSeq System was used to sequence the amplified TCR beta libraries as 87-base-pair reads. Turning to the authors' computational methods: A later analysis tallied roughly 80 million unique TCR beta chains across the 550 to 850 repertoires, and about 12 million of those chains were shared by two or more donors. Raw reads were error-corrected and collapsed into unique sequences by a nearest-neighbor algorithm in which closely related sequences were merged to remove PCR and sequencing errors. CDR3 sequences were aligned to IMGT reference sequences to assign V, D and J gene segments. For a sequence to be retained, a match of at least six nucleotides to both a V gene segment and a J gene segment was required. Rearrangements were classified as productive when the CDR3 lacked stop codons and remained in frame with V and J, and all other rearrangements were classified as non-productive. Following IMGT convention, CDR3 was defined as the stretch from the second conserved V-encoded cysteine to the conserved J-encoded phenylalanine. In an earlier analysis of more than 550 of the donors, sequences lacking an unambiguous match to a single V gene segment were excluded. In an earlier analysis of several hundred of the donors, V segments were called functional above 56.7% productive rearrangements and were called segregating when the between-donor standard deviation exceeded 5%. A statistical classification framework was built to diagnose cytomegalovirus status from the catalog of TCR beta chain sequences. A later analysis assigned V and J genes by comparing TCR nucleotide sequences with IMGT/GENE-DB human TR gene sequences. A later analysis assigned CDR3 sequences and most-parsimonious VDJ recombination scenarios with the TCRdist pipeline. In a later analysis, each TCR beta chain was defined by its CDR3 amino acid sequence together with its V-gene family, and reads lacking a unique V-gene family were excluded. To address suspected cross-contamination and a sequencing artifact, a later analysis removed 592 highly shared, low-generation-probability nucleotide sequences. A later analysis calculated a clonal expansion index for each public chain from normalized within-repertoire ranks of inferred template counts. In a later analysis, generation probabilities were computed using a VDJ recombination model fitted to out-of-frame rearrangements, and the results were checked against IGoR. In a later analysis, hypergeometric tests were used to score TCR-TCR, TCR-HLA and TCR-CMV co-occurrence, with a repertoire-size bias correction applied to TCR pairs. To estimate false discovery rates, a later analysis permuted the HLA or CMV assignments 20 times. In a later analysis, co-occurring TCRs were grouped using DBSCAN, and TCRdist sequence similarity was added for clustering within HLA-allele-positive subsets. Co-occurrence clustering excluded repertoires with fewer than 30,000 or more than 120,000 public chains, plus five with anomalous nucleotide sharing. Drawn from immuneACCESS, this table holds only the in-frame rearrangements with V and J called that TCRdb kept. Clones are partly lost; checked studies trace under half to an unresolved V gene and leave the rest unexplained. That table furnishes V, J and clone size, whereas the DNA furnished D and trimming. The sample table shows 100,000 to 150,000 clones, and approximately 85% are seen once. Of the sample, about 8.1% is held by the ten largest clones.

The entry originates in a study of cytomegalovirus exposure and HLA in healthy donors (dated by TCRdb to 2016 to 2017). Study-level background: An earlier analysis of some 600 of the donors reported about 300 Gb of sequence data and around 100 million unique TCR beta sequences obtained from roughly 180 million T cells. Among the roughly 390 genotyped donors, approximately 76% belonged to the genetic ancestry cluster associated with self-reported Caucasian donors. An earlier analysis of around 640 of the donors used high-throughput TCR beta sequencing to judge whether each TCR beta V gene segment behaved as functional or pseudogenic. In a later analysis, previously published TCR beta repertoires from several hundred donors were re-analyzed and high-resolution HLA genotyping was added so that TCR occurrence patterns could be studied. Five DR-DQ haplotypes were handled as single units for association and clustering, since linkage in the cohort was strong. Among some 400 genotyped donors of the cohort, an average of about 240,000 unique TCR beta nucleotide sequences were sequenced per donor, roughly a sixth of them non-productive. A separate validation cohort of over 95 different subjects was used in addition to the approximately 700-subject first cohort. Alongside the repertoire data, information on donor age, sex, ethnicity and CMV serostatus was compiled. Both class I and class II loci were covered by HLA typing, at four-digit resolution. An early release covering some 640 HLA-typed donors comprised roughly 300 gigabases of sequencing data and roughly 85 million unique TCR sequences. Typing coverage varied by locus: roughly 620-630 donors for A, B, C, DRB1 and DQB1; around 560 for DQA1; more than 600 for DPA1; fewer than 480 for DPB1. Every discovery cohort repertoire had been produced on one sequencing platform. To predict cytomegalovirus infection status, the study combined high-throughput TCR immunosequencing, statistical association of individual TCRs with disease status, and machine learning. A later genetic analysis took genome-wide SNP genotypes for about three fifths of the roughly 670 donors and used that subset as a discovery cohort. Using immunosequencing, the study profiled T cell repertoires from some 670 subjects and related those repertoires to cytomegalovirus serostatus. Rather than using new phenotypic data, the later analysis identified candidate immune exposures from TCR beta sequences and from how often those sequences occurred across donors. The aim of the study was to test whether cataloging public T cell receptors could identify signatures of past pathogen exposure. What the research found in general, with its limitations: In a later genetic analysis, a missense DCLRE1C variant was associated with V-gene and J-gene trimming of TCR beta chains, and the association was replicated in an independent cohort. In an earlier analysis of about 540 of the donors, most TCR beta V segments were observed in productive rearrangements about 87% or about 30% of the time, broadly matching IMGT annotations. The only immune exposure information available for the cohort was CMV serostatus. The study listed 164 TCR beta chains as associated with cytomegalovirus. It was suggested by the authors that the approach could potentially be generalized to other disease states and immunological phenotypes. A further reported finding was that TCR beta sequences accurately predicted the HLA-A and HLA-B alleles for most subjects in the first cohort. A later analysis found that TCR association rates varied across HLA loci, with DRB1 alleles showing the most associated TCRs and HLA-C alleles the fewest. A group of highly shared sequence variants was considered likely to be a technical artifact of the sequencing pipeline. Most TCR sequences were seen in very few donors, while some public TCRs were found in many individuals. A later analysis reported that several top co-occurrence clusters appeared linked to parvovirus B19, influenza, CMV and Epstein-Barr virus. The classifier was reported to diagnose cytomegalovirus status with high specificity and sensitivity in both the original and validation cohorts. The earlier analysis of a few hundred of the donors excluded approximately 17 rarely observed V segments, including chromosome 9 orphons, because counts were too low. A later genetic analysis reported fewer N-insertions in productive TCRs among donors in an Asian-associated ancestry cluster than the approximately 700-donor mean. Assigning TCR associations to individual alleles was difficult when HLA alleles, especially DR and DQ, strongly co-occurred. Presence/absence analyses assumed roughly uniform sequencing depth across donors, an assumption that may not hold. HLA typing was unavailable for some donors at each locus, so association tests used only the typed subset. In vitro tests confirmed that three of the cytomegalovirus-associated TCR beta chains recognize cytomegalovirus antigens. Only TCR beta chains were sequenced in this cohort, and the absence of alpha or paired-chain data limited detectable features. In a later analysis, some 18,000 TCR beta sequences were associated with specific HLA alleles at a false discovery rate of 0.05. According to a later analysis, most CMV-associated TCR beta chains appeared to be HLA-restricted, and the HLA associations seemed to be driven largely by CMV exposure. In a later analysis, HLA-associated TCR beta chains showed more clonal expansion and lower generation probabilities than non-associated chains that were equally common. Some IMGT-functional V segments, including TRBV6-2 and TRBV6-3, could not be distinguished by the 87-base-pair reads and were therefore excluded. Linkage disequilibrium might explain the correlated functional status among segregating V segments, but an unknown experimental factor could not be ruled out.

Via the germline V gene, CDR1 is SGDLS and CDR2 YYNGEE. V loses 4 bases at its end and J loses 7 bases; junction bases beyond the gene matches: 9. The CDR3, from cysteine to phenylalanine, totals 15 residues. Only the CDR3 region is kept as DNA, spanning 45 bases read in frame from base 1. The cohort was made up of roughly 670 healthy bone marrow donors. At the time of sampling, every cohort member was nominally healthy, though immune exposures that went unrecorded were likely present. The donor was CMV seropositive and was included in the group of some 290 seropositive cohort members. A peripheral blood sample was provided by each donor, and peripheral blood mononuclear cells were used for TCR beta sequencing. The Qiagen DNeasy Blood Extraction Kit was used to extract genomic DNA from the blood cell samples.

The source material was PBMCs. The chain links TRBV9 with TRBJ2-7, with 12 central nucleotides matching TRBD2. The sequence came from a woman aged 50 to 60 in good health and CMV-seropositive. The CDR3: CASSPRLGLAGEQYF. DNA sequence: TGTGCCAGCAGCCCGCGTCTGGGACTAGCGGGTGAGCAGTACTTC.